Shown below are 23 T cell receptor beta chains from a single sample sequenced in a study of metastatic and nonmetastatic thyroid tumors. Every patient underwent thyroid surgery untreated. TCRdb re-called the PCR reads via MiXCR. The repertoire includes some 35,000 clones, about 40% of them detected once, and 22% sits in the top ten. The material sequenced was tumor tissue. These receptors were obtained from a female donor with papillary thyroid cancer or a benign thyroid nodule (not recorded which). Some clones in this sample may be carry-over from other donors' samples.

J is TRBJ2-5 and V is TRBV6-4; D perhaps matches TRBD2 (5 bases). The germline V and J ends were trimmed by 7 bases and 4 bases, with 19 bases remaining between them. CDR3 length: 15 amino acids. Germline lookup yields CDR1 MRHNA and CDR2 SNTAGT. CDR3 nucleotides: TGTGCCAGCACCCCAGAACCGGCCGGGGTAGAGACCCAGTACTTC. Protein: CASTPEPAGVETQYF.

This clone was seen more than once but under ten times. This chain joins TRBV15 and TRBJ1-2; maybe TRBD1 (6 bases). The CDR3 is 14 amino acids. Germline CDR1 is LNHNV and CDR2 is YYDKDF (reference sequence). Trimming took 3 bases from V and 2 from J, leaving 10 bases between them. The CDR3 bases are TGTGCCACCAGCAGGGGGGCGGACAACTATGGCTACACCTTC. Protein: CATSRGADNYGYTF. The full variable domain, completed using reference TRBV15 and TRBJ1-2, is DAMVIQNPRYQVTQFGKPVTLSCSQTLNHNVMYWYQQKSSQAPKLLFHYYDKDFNNEADTPDNFQSRRPNTSFCFLDIRSPGLGDTAMYLCATSRGADNYGYTFGSGTRLTVV.

The J gene is TRBJ1-2, the V gene TRBV6-1, with D possibly matching TRBD1 (5 bases). The CDR3 totals 16 residues. Germline values: CDR1 MNHNS, CDR2 SASEGT. The V end was cut by 3 bases, the J end by 2 bases, with 16 bases between. As DNA, the CDR3 is TGTGCCAGCAGTGACAATCCGGGACGGACGAACTATGGCTACACCTTC. This encodes CASSDNPGRTNYGYTF.

J is TRBJ1-3 and V is TRBV6-1; D uncertain. Germline CDR1 MNHNS, CDR2 SASEGT. CDR3 length: 16 residues. V was clipped by 4 bases and J by 0 bases, with 13 bases between them. This CDR3 is CASSGIRRISGNTIYF. The CDR3 nucleotides are TGTGCCAGCAGTGGGATAAGACGGATCTCTGGAAACACCATATATTTT.

The rearrangement joins TRBV5-1 to TRBJ1-2; 10 nucleotides match TRBD1. Trimming removed 3 bases from V and 1 base from J; junction bases left unmatched: 3. CDR1 SGHRS and CDR2 YFSETQ come from the germline V gene. This CDR3 has 15 amino acids. The CDR3 reads CASSSRTGGNYGYTF. CDR3 bases: TGCGCCAGCAGCTCAAGGACAGGGGGTAACTATGGCTACACCTTC.

The chain has TRBV24-1 and TRBJ2-2; D not certain. V lost 4 bases, J lost 7 bases, and 18 bases lay in between. The CDR3 covers 16 residues. CDR1 KGHDR and CDR2 SFDVKD come from the germline V gene. The CDR3, as DNA: TGTGCCACCAGTGACCAAGGACCCAACACCATCGGGGAGCTGTTTTTT. Its translation: CATSDQGPNTIGELFF.

This clone was counted between two and nine times. The chain combines TRBV6-1 with TRBJ1-5, with D uncertain. The CDR3 totals 15 residues. The V end lost 4 bases, the J end lost 0 bases, and 10 bases lay between the germline ends. Germline CDR1 and CDR2: MNHNS and SASEGT. The CDR3 DNA sequence: TGTGCCAGCAGTGGTTGGACGGATAGCAATCAGCCCCAGCATTTT. Translated, it gives CASSGWTDSNQPQHF.

V gene TRBV3-1 combines with J gene TRBJ2-2; 10 nucleotides line up with TRBD2. Germline-derived CDR1 and CDR2 are LGHDT and YNNKEL (reference sequence). The junction had 3 bases not matched to a gene; V was cut back by 0 bases and J by 5 bases. This CDR3 has 16 residues. The CDR3 loop is CASSQEAGGLTGELFF. Written as DNA, the CDR3 is TGTGCCAGCAGCCAAGAAGCGGGGGGGCTAACCGGGGAGCTGTTTTTT.

The V gene is TRBV6-6, the J gene TRBJ2-1, with 10 bases fitting TRBD1. Germline V gene lookup returns CDR1 MNHNY and CDR2 SVGAGI (reference sequence). The CDR3 length is 15 residues. Trimming cost V 5 bases and J 7 bases; bases outside gene matches: 8. CDR3 sequence (DNA): TGTGCCAGCAGTCCTGGGACAGGGGAAGGGAATGAGCAGTTCTTC. This translates into CASSPGTGEGNEQFF.

Here the CDR3 reads CASSQVPGAGVVQYF. In DNA, the CDR3 is TGCGCCAGCAGCCAAGTACCGGGAGCGGGCGTGGTGCAGTACTTC. The chain uses TRBV4-1 and TRBJ2-7; weak D call: TRBD2 (6 bases). CDR3 size: 15 residues. V was cut by 1 base and J by 9 bases, with 19 bases left in between. Germline V gives CDR1 MGHRA, CDR2 YSYEKL.

This clone was recorded once. The chain couples TRBV20-1 to TRBJ2-7, with a tentative D call TRBD1 (5 bases). Germline V gene lookup returns CDR1 DFQATT and CDR2 SNEGSKA (reference sequence). V lost 3 bases to trimming and J lost 2 bases, with 11 bases between them. The CDR3 runs 13 residues. The CDR3 here is CSASGQGPYEQYF. The CDR3 DNA reads as TGCAGTGCTAGCGGGCAGGGCCCCTACGAGCAGTACTTC.

This clone was detected a few times. This rearrangement joins TRBV6-5 to TRBJ2-1, with 9 positions matching TRBD1. Per the germline V gene, CDR1 is MNHEY and CDR2 is SVGAGI. This CDR3 is built from 15 residues. V lost 4 bases and J lost 2; bases outside the gene matches: 3. CDR3 region: CASSLTGGTYNEQFF. The CDR3 DNA is TGTGCCAGCAGTTTGACAGGGGGAACCTACAATGAGCAGTTCTTC.

The V gene is TRBV20-1, the J gene TRBJ2-5; possible D gene TRBD2, 6 bases. CDR1 is DFQATT and CDR2 is SNEGSKA in the germline V gene (reference sequence). V was cut by 3 bases and J by 1 base, with 12 bases left in between. This CDR3 comprises 14 residues. CDR3 nucleotides: TGCAGTGCTAGCCCCGGGAGTTCCCAAGAGACCCAGTACTTC. As protein: CSASPGSSQETQYF.

This clone was counted once. This chain links TRBV4-3 with TRBJ1-4; TRBD1 matches 9 bases. The CDR3 length is 17 residues. J was trimmed by 5 bases and V by 4 bases; bases with no gene match: 11. Germline V gene data show CDR1 as LGHNA and CDR2 as YSLEER. The CDR3 loop reads CASSPGITGTGNEKLFF. The DNA for the CDR3 is TGCGCCAGCAGCCCAGGGATAACCGGGACAGGGAATGAAAAACTGTTTTTT.

The V and J genes are TRBV12-3 or TRBV12-4 and TRBJ2-7, with D perhaps being TRBD1 or TRBD2 (5 bases each). Trimming stripped 3 bases from V and 6 bases from J, with 15 bases between. The CDR3 has 14 amino acids. CDR3 loop: CASSLSGAGLEQYF. DNA for the CDR3: TGTGCCAGCAGTTTGTCCGGGGCAGGGCTCGAGCAGTACTTC.

The chain has TRBV5-1 and TRBJ2-7; 14 nucleotides match TRBD2. The CDR3 sequence is 19 residues long. Germline CDR1 SGHRS, CDR2 YFSETQ. J was trimmed by 3 bases and V by 3 bases; bases with no gene match: 14. CDR3 loop: CASSSPRGLAGEGHYEQYF. The CDR3 DNA reads TGCGCCAGCAGCTCCCCTAGGGGACTAGCGGGAGAAGGGCACTACGAGCAGTACTTC.

The genes are TRBV28 and TRBJ1-2; 9 nucleotides agree with TRBD1. After removal of 7 bases from V and 8 bases from J, the junction contained 14 bases not matched to a gene. The CDR3 covers 15 residues. The germline V gene encodes CDR1 MDHEN and CDR2 SYDVKM. For the CDR3, the DNA is TGTGCCAGCACTATCGGGACAGGGTTTCCCTACGGCTACACCTTC. Translating it yields CASTIGTGFPYGYTF.

The chain uses TRBV20-1 and TRBJ2-1; 11 bases align to TRBD2. The CDR3 length is 15 residues. CDR1 and CDR2 (germline): DFQATT, SNEGSKA (reference sequence). After removal of 4 bases from V and 7 bases from J, the junction contained 9 bases not matched to a gene. The CDR3, as DNA: TGCAGTGCTATGCCCGTGACTAGCGGGACGAATGAGCAGTTCTTC. Translated, it gives CSAMPVTSGTNEQFF.

Only a few counts were recorded for this clone. The gene calls are TRBV6-2 or TRBV6-3 and TRBJ1-6; D is unclear. V was pared by 0 bases and J by 7 bases, with 16 bases between. The CDR3 spans 17 residues. The V gene's germline CDR1 is MNHEY and CDR2 SVGEGT. The CDR3, as DNA: TGTGCCAGCAGTTACTCGATGGTCCGGCTCGGGAATTCACCCCTCCACTTT. Encoded protein: CASSYSMVRLGNSPLHF.

V is TRBV5-1 and J is TRBJ1-1, with a tentative D call TRBD1 (5 bases). Germline-derived CDR1 and CDR2 are SGHRS and YFSETQ. The CDR3 runs to 16 residues. V shed 1 base and J shed 1 base, with 14 bases lying between them. The CDR3 sequence is CASSLQVQGWNTEAFF. The CDR3 DNA reads as TGCGCCAGCAGCTTGCAGGTCCAGGGCTGGAACACTGAAGCTTTCTTT.

As to this clone: It may be a read error: a sequence one base away is much more abundant. This CDR3 is also generated by other DNA sequences in the sample. The chain has TRBV19 and TRBJ2-7; no clear D. Germline CDR1 LNHDA, CDR2 SQIVND (reference sequence). The V and J ends lost 3 bases and 1 base respectively, with 10 bases between them. The length of the CDR3 is 14 residues. The CDR3 loop is CASSIERSSYEQYF. The CDR3 DNA follows: TGTGCCAGTAGTATTGAAAGGTCATCCTACGAGCAGTACTTC.

This clone was seen a few times. The chain combines TRBV6-1 with TRBJ2-7; TRBD2 aligns across 11 bases. The CDR3 runs 17 residues. The ends lost 1 base at V and 4 bases at J; junction bases unmatched: 9. Germline V lookup: CDR1 MNHNS, CDR2 SASEGT. The CDR3 DNA reads TGTGCCAGCAGTGAAGGGATTAGCGGGAGGGCCCGGTACGAGCAGTACTTC. This encodes CASSEGISGRARYEQYF.

The V gene is TRBV4-2, the J gene TRBJ2-1, with a weak D call TRBD2 (6 bases). Trimming shortened V by 2 bases and J by 8 bases, and 19 bases separated the two germline ends. From germline, CDR1 is LGHNA and CDR2 YNFKEQ. The CDR3 loop spans 16 amino acids. CDR3 DNA sequence: TGTGCCAGCAGCCAATTCAGTGGAGGCACGGGGGATGAGCAGTTCTTC. It is translated as CASSQFSGGTGDEQFF.